Presented here are 12 T cell receptor beta chains from one specimen sequenced in a study of blood T cells in healthy people across ages. Then a second PCR, running roughly 7 to 11 cycles, was carried out with a sample-barcoded 5' primer and a J-beta primer mix. TCRdb reanalysed the 5' RACE reads using MiXCR and keeps one entry per CDR3 protein. The sample lists some 690,000 distinct CDR3 sequences, 20% to 25% seen once, with roughly a fifth in the top ten. Sequenced sample: blood. These receptors were taken from an older man in good health.

About this clonotype itself: Compared with germline, one end of the junction differs, possibly owing to a read error. The CDR3 is CANSPTQDTSTDTQYF. Here the CDR3 DNA reads TGTGCCAACTCACCAACCCAGGATACTAGCACAGATACGCAGTATTTT. This chain joins TRBV18 and TRBJ2-3; D is unresolved. The CDR3 is 16 amino acids. Germline V lookup: CDR1 KGHSH, CDR2 LQKENI.

This clonotype showed up just a few times. The chain couples TRBV20-1 to TRBJ2-3; D ambiguous. The V and J ends lost 0 bases and 13 bases respectively, with 11 bases between them. Per the germline V gene, CDR1 is DFQATT and CDR2 is SNEGSKA (reference sequence). The CDR3 consists of 11 residues. The CDR3 loop is CSARDGLTEYF. The CDR3 region has the DNA TGCAGTGCTAGAGATGGGTTGACTGAGTATTTT.

This clonotype was observed a handful of times. The J gene is TRBJ2-1, the V gene TRBV19, with 8 bases matching TRBD2. The V gene's germline CDR1 is LNHDA and CDR2 SQIVND (reference sequence). This CDR3 spans 14 amino acids. V shed 2 bases and J 7 bases; nucleotides not matched to a gene: 4. The chain's CDR3 is CASSIPGGWNEQFF. The CDR3 DNA is TGTGCCAGTAGTATACCGGGGGGGTGGAATGAGCAGTTCTTC.

This clonotype has more than one count but fewer than ten. The chain is built from TRBV12-3 or TRBV12-4 and TRBJ1-1; a weak D match, TRBD1 (5 bases). The CDR3 has 12 residues. Trimming pared 5 bases from V and 10 bases from J, leaving 14 bases between. CDR3 region: CASSTGTVLAFF. Written as DNA, the CDR3 is TGTGCCAGCAGTACCGGGACGGTTTTAGCTTTCTTT.

This clonotype was found a few times. The chain recombines TRBV20-1 with TRBJ1-1; TRBD1 aligns across 7 bases. The CDR3 length is 17 residues. Germline CDR1 DFQATT, CDR2 SNEGSKA (reference sequence). The J segment lost 0 bases and the V segment lost 0 bases, leaving 10 bases of the junction unmatched. CDR3 bases: TGCAGTGCTAGAGAGCGGGACAGCCGCCCCATGAACACTGAAGCTTTCTTT. Translation gives CSARERDSRPMNTEAFF.

This clonotype was seen ten or more times. The CDR3, as DNA: TGCAGCGTTGCCCTTACAGCGAACACTGAAGCTTTCTTT. Translation gives CSVALTANTEAFF. J is TRBJ1-1 and V is TRBV29-1; D gene ambiguous. This CDR3 spans 13 amino acids. V was clipped by 4 bases and J by 1 base, with 10 bases between them. Germline assignment: CDR1 SQVTM and CDR2 ANQGSEA.

V usage is TRBV12-3 or TRBV12-4 and J usage is TRBJ2-5; D call uncertain. V shed 6 bases and J shed 3 bases, with 23 bases lying between them. The CDR3 spans 17 residues. CDR3 residues: CASSGLVPGVFEETQYF. In nucleotides, the CDR3 is TGTGCCAGCAGCGGATTAGTCCCTGGGGTATTTGAAGAGACCCAGTACTTC.

The table lists this clonotype with a few counts. V is TRBV5-1 and J is TRBJ1-1, with 7 bases matching TRBD1. The CDR3 is made up of 15 amino acids. V shed 3 bases and J 5 bases; nucleotides not matched to a gene: 10. Looked up from germline, CDR1 is SGHRS and CDR2 is YFSETQ. The DNA of the CDR3 is TGCGCCAGCAGCTCACAACAGGGGTTTCGGACTGAAGCTTTCTTT. This translates into CASSSQQGFRTEAFF.

This clonotype was picked up a small number of times. The rearrangement links TRBV7-9 to TRBJ2-5; no firm D call. The germline V gene encodes CDR1 SEHNR and CDR2 FQNEAQ (reference sequence). This CDR3 has 14 amino acids. Trimming removed 2 bases at V and 4 bases at J, with 11 bases between. CDR3 residues: CASSLKATGETQYF. CDR3 in DNA: TGTGCCAGCAGCTTAAAAGCAACTGGAGAGACCCAGTACTTC.

This chain uses TRBV6-2 or TRBV6-3 with TRBJ1-5, with D possibly TRBD1 on 6 matching bases. V shed 4 bases and J shed 4 bases, with 17 bases lying between them. The CDR3 has 16 residues. Germline V CDR1 and CDR2: MNHEY, SVGEGT. CDR3 nucleotide sequence: TGTGCCAGCAGTTCCATAGACACAGGGTCAAATCAGCCCCAGCATTTT. Translating it yields CASSSIDTGSNQPQHF.

This clonotype was picked up a small number of times. The chain combines TRBV18 with TRBJ2-6; D may be TRBD1 (5 bases). The CDR3 has 17 residues. V lost 6 bases and J lost 1, with 16 bases in between. Germline-derived CDR1 and CDR2 are KGHSH and LQKENI. The CDR3 sequence is CASSPTGDGSGANVLTF. The CDR3 region has the DNA TGTGCCAGCTCCCCTACAGGTGATGGTTCTGGGGCCAACGTCCTGACTTTC.

V and J are TRBV18 and TRBJ2-1, with a tentative D call TRBD2 (5 bases). Germline V gives CDR1 KGHSH, CDR2 LQKENI. The V end lost 3 bases, the J end lost 0 bases, and 12 bases lay between the germline ends. The CDR3 is 16 residues long. The DNA for the CDR3 is TGTGCCAGCTCACCCCCTAGCACGAGCTCCTACAATGAGCAGTTCTTC. This encodes CASSPPSTSSYNEQFF.